Detailed here is one T cell receptor (beta chain). This clone has just one count. Which antigen it targets is not known. Per-base qualities were not stored, and no clone one base away is much larger. This record belongs to a study of T cell responses to AZD1222 COVID-19 vaccine (dated by TCRdb to the early 2020s). In the study overall: AZD1222 recipients with second doses at about 4 weeks or about 12 weeks were pooled, because spike-specific TCR depth and breadth did not differ between schedules. TCR sequencing was performed for roughly 240 trial participants, of whom 200 to 210 were given two doses of AZD1222 and approximately 25 were given two doses of MenACWY control vaccine. Trial participants were enrolled by age into 18-55, 56-69 and 70-plus year subgroups, with around 140, 26 and 57 TCR-sequenced participants respectively. Summary of the overall study and its limitations: Because no day 14 peak-response samples were available, the repertoires could be characterized only after the peak T cell response. Participants were mostly white British, with more females than males. The authors suggested clonal diversity may have been underestimated. CD4 TCRs associated with the vaccine covered the entire spike protein, and the dominant responses were in regions 160-218 and 743-854. After two AZD1222 doses, both the breadth and the depth of spike-specific TCRs were significantly higher than at day 0 and than in MenACWY recipients. Conclusions about previously exposed vaccinees are limited because only six or seven AZD1222 recipients were SARS-CoV-2 seropositive at baseline. Reportedly, almost half of the unique spike-specific TCRs recognized epitopes lying outside the regions that are mutated in the B.1.351 and B.1.1.7 variants. In the small 56-69-year group, the increase in depth fell short of significance, most likely because of low power.

The time point label for this specimen denotes: baseline before first vaccination. Samples from vaccinated people were obtained from the UK trials COV001 and COV002, which included a single-blind randomized controlled phase 2/3 trial of AZD1222 (ChAdOx1 nCoV-19) in healthy adults. Trial participant PBMC samples were collected at day 0 and day 28 after the second dose for TCRbeta chain sequencing. The CDR3 regions of human TCRbeta chains were analyzed by immunosequencing. The authors processed their data as follows. TCRs in the repertoires were matched against a reference library of SARS-CoV-2-specific TCRs that had been generated with the MIRA antigen-specificity platform. Breadth was defined as the fraction of unique TCRs that were SARS-CoV-2-associated. Depth was defined as the fraction of total T cells that were SARS-CoV-2-associated. Using the MIRA data, each spike-specific TCR was mapped to the spike region that the TCR reacts to and placed in a CD4 or CD8 class. Log10-transformed breadth and depth values were compared by one-way ANOVA with Sidak's multiple comparisons tests. Drawn from immuneACCESS, this table holds only the in-frame rearrangements with V and J called that TCRdb kept. Clones are partly lost; checked studies trace under half to an unresolved V gene and leave the rest unexplained. That table is the source of V, J and clone size, and D and trimming were worked out from the DNA. The sample table records about 120,000 clones; approximately 90% of these occur just once. Clones ranked in the top ten supply approximately 12% of the sample.

V is pared back by 10 bases and J by 4 bases, with 10 bases lying between the germline termini. From cysteine to phenylalanine, the CDR3 is 11 amino acids long. Left in the record is the CDR3 DNA by itself, 33 bases read in frame from the first base. Reading the germline V gene gives CDR1 MNHEY and CDR2 SVGAGI. Sequences were derived from peripheral blood, sampled on day 0 of AZD1222 vaccination. The rearranged segments are TRBV6-5 and TRBJ1-1; tentative D gene TRBD1, with 5 bases matching. This TCR was recovered from an adult in good health. The CDR3 region: CATLRGTEAFF. At the DNA level, the sequence is TGTGCCACCTTAAGGGGCACTGAAGCTTTCTTT.